This record looks at one TCR beta chain sequence and its context. Its antigen remains unidentified. The data derive from a study of blood T cells in healthy people across ages. Study outcomes and limitations: Higher diversity, along with more naive CD4+ cells, distinguished long-lived donors from aged donors.

A second about 6 to 12 cycle PCR used barcoded and J-beta primers. TCRdb ran MiXCR on the 5' RACE reads and lists one entry per CDR3 protein. The sample has 650,000 to 800,000 distinct CDR3 sequences; under 45% are singletons. The trim removed 7 bases at V and 6 bases at J, leaving 3 bases unmatched. From germline, CDR1 is SQVTM and CDR2 ANQGSEA. The CDR3 contains 11 residues. The receptor was isolated from a man aged 60 to 75 in good health. The sequenced sample was blood. The genes are TRBV29-1 and TRBJ2-1, with 7 positions matching TRBD1. The CDR3 spells CSADRANEQFF. DNA of the CDR3: TGCAGCGCCGACAGGGCCAATGAGCAGTTCTTC.